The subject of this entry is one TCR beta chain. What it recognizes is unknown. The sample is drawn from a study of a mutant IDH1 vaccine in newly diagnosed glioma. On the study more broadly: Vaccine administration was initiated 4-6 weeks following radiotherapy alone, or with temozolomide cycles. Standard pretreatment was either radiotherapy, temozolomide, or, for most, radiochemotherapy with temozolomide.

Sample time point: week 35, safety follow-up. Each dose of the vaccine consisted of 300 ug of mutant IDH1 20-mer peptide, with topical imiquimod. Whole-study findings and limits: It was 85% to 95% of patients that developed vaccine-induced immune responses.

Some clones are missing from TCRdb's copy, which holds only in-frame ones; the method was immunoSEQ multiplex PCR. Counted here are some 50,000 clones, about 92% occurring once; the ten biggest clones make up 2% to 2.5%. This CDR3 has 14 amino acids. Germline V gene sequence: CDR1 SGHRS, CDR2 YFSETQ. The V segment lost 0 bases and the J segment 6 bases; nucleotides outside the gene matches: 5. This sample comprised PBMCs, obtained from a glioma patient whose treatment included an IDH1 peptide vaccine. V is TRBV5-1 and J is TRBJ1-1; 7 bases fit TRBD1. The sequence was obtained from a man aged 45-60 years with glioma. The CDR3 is CASSLDGQVPEAFF. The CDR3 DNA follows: TGCGCCAGCAGCTTGGACGGACAGGTCCCTGAAGCTTTCTTT.